This passage covers 2 T cell receptor beta chains from one sample sequenced in a study of T cell responses to AZD1222 COVID-19 vaccine. Some clones are missing from TCRdb's copy, which holds only in-frame ones; the method was immunoSEQ multiplex PCR. Of over 85,000 clones listed, roughly 89% are singletons. The specimen comprised peripheral blood, sampled 28 days after the second AZD1222 dose. Receptor source: an adult who received the AZD1222 COVID-19 vaccine.

The V gene is TRBV5-4, the J gene TRBJ1-2, with unresolved D. Germline loops: CDR1 SGHNT, CDR2 YYREEE (reference sequence). There are 14 residues in the CDR3. The V end was cut by 3 bases, the J end by 5 bases, with 14 bases between. In nucleotides, the CDR3 is TGTGCCAGCAGCTCGATTACAGATACGTATGGCTACACCTTC. It codes for CASSSITDTYGYTF.

The V gene is TRBV25-1, the J gene TRBJ2-3; D remains ambiguous. CDR3 length: 14 amino acids. V dropped 5 bases and J dropped 2 bases, with 11 bases sitting between them. CDR1 MGHDK and CDR2 SYGVNS come from the germline V gene. CDR3 amino acids: CASSTQIITDTQYF. For the CDR3, the DNA is TGTGCCAGCAGTACTCAGATCATCACAGATACGCAGTATTTT.